This T cell receptor (beta chain) appears in the sequencing data of a study of blood T cells in healthy people across ages. The CDR3 is 16 amino acids. Per the germline V gene, CDR1 is SEHNR and CDR2 is FQNEAQ (reference sequence). There were healthy Caucasian individuals from Russia, aged about 6 to 90, serving as donors. A second PCR of about 7 to 12 cycles used a sample-barcoded 5' primer and a J-beta primer mix. TCRdb fed the 5' RACE reads into MiXCR, producing one record per CDR3 protein. The data contain about 580,000 distinct CDR3 sequences, 40% to 50% of them seen just once; the ten biggest clones take up 20% to 25%.

The sample was blood. The clonotype originates from a man older than 75 in good health. The chain uses TRBV7-9 and TRBJ2-7; no firm D call. The end of the DNA is better explained by TRBJ2-5, so the J call may be wrong. The CDR3 DNA is TGTGCCAGCAGCCTAAATCCTTTAGGCATTGTGGAGACCCAGTACTTC. The encoded protein is CASSLNPLGIVETQYF.